This TCR beta chain was identified in a study of blood T cell repertoires in COVID-19. At the level of the study: Nucleic acid was either cDNA or gDNA, and it came from T cells, B-cell-depleted T cells, or PBMCs.

The length of the CDR3 is 17 residues. J was trimmed by 5 bases and V by 1 base; bases with no gene match: 6. The germline V gene has CDR1 MNHNS and CDR2 SASEGT. Using immunoSEQ multiplex PCR, the repertoire was profiled, and TCRdb retains in-frame clones only, with some absent. The data contain tens of thousands of clones, 70% to 90% of them seen just once; the ten biggest clones take up over 15%. Sequenced material: peripheral blood. The TCR comes from a woman aged 55-70 years with acute or convalescent COVID-19. The chain employs TRBV6-1 and TRBJ2-1; 12 bases are a match to TRBD2. The CDR3 loop is CASSEEGLAGGNNEQFF. CDR3 in DNA: TGTGCCAGCAGTGAAGAGGGGCTAGCGGGGGGGAACAATGAGCAGTTCTTC.